This T cell receptor (beta chain) was documented in a study of T cells expressing NK-cell markers. Study-wide background: Sequenced donors, eight in total, included seven who were HCMV-seropositive and one who was seronegative. Study observations and caveats: For four donors, these clonotypes were likewise the leading ones in the CD3+CD56-NKG2C+ fraction.

TCRdb reprocessed the 5' RACE reads, with one entry per CDR3 protein and no DNA. Its table lists approximately 440,000 distinct CDR3 sequences. The CDR3 loop spans 12 amino acids. Germline assignment: CDR1 SQVTM and CDR2 ANQGSEA. Points on this clonotype: Its antigen remains unknown.

The chain has TRBV29-1 and TRBJ2-1. Specimen: blood T cells: a sorted CD56 or NKG2C T cell subset, CD4+ or CD8+ T cells, or bulk PBMC T cells (not recorded which). The origin of this receptor is a woman aged 45-59 years in good health. The CDR3 spells CSVEELLGEQFF.